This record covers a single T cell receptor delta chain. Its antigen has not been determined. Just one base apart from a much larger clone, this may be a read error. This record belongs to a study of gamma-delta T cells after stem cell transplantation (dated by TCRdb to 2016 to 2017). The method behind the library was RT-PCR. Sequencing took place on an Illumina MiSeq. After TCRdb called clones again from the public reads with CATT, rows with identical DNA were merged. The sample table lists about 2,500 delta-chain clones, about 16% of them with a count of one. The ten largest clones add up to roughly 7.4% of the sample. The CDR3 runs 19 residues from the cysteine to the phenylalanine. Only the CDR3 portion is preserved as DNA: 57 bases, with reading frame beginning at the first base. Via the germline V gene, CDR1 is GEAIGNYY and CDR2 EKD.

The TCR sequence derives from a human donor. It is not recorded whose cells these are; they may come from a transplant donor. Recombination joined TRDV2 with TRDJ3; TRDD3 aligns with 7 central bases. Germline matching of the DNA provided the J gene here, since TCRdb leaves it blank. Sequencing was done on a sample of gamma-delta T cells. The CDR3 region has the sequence CACDTWGTTGSWDTRKMFF. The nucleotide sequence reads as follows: TGTGCCTGTGACACCTGGGGGACGACAGGCTCCTGGGACACCCGAAAGATGTTTTTC.